This TCR beta chain came from a study of cytomegalovirus exposure and HLA in healthy donors. With respect to this clone: Antigen unknown.

Use of 60 Vbeta and 13 Jbeta primers characterized the PCR. Assay used: immunoSEQ multiplex PCR; TCRdb lists only in-frame clones, some missing. The profile shows 75,000 to 95,000 clones, over 55% of them singletons. Study-wide findings and caveats: Apparent HLA restriction characterized most CMV-associated TCR beta chains in a later analysis.

V lost 4 bases and J lost 5; bases outside the gene matches: 6. Germline-derived CDR1 and CDR2 are SGHTA and FQGNSA. This CDR3 spans 14 amino acids. The sequenced material came from PBMCs. This sequence joins TRBV7-2 and TRBJ1-1, with TRBD1 matching over 8 bases. This clonotype was sampled from a woman in her fifties or sixties in good health and CMV-seropositive. The CDR3 reads CASSWGRGLTEAFF. DNA for the CDR3: TGTGCCAGCAGCTGGGGCAGGGGGCTTACTGAAGCTTTCTTT. The whole variable domain, filled in from reference TRBV7-2 and TRBJ1-1, reads GAGVSQSPSNKVTEKGKDVELRCDPISGHTALYWYRQSLGQGLEFLIYFQGNSAPDKSGLPSDRFSAERTGGSVSTLTIQRTQQEDSAVYLCASSWGRGLTEAFFGQGTRLTVV.